These T cell receptor beta chains were read from a single sample in a study of T cells in Graves' hyperthyroidism and ophthalmopathy. One entry per CDR3 protein results from TCRdb running MiXCR on the multiplex PCR reads. The sample has about 610,000 distinct CDR3 sequences; about a sixth are singletons. The specimen sequenced was blood. The receptor source for this set is a woman between 40 and 50 years old with Graves' ophthalmopathy. Each CDR3 is given without its conserved first and last residue. The D gene is left open where the match is weak. Part of the rows lack a size; the others show once, few, many or a class for expanded clones.

d_call: .; clone_size: many; j_call: TRBJ2-1; v_call: TRBV7-2; cdr3_aa: ASSSTGVTYNEQF
d_call: .; clone_size: many; j_call: TRBJ2-1; v_call: TRBV11-2; cdr3_aa: ASSPDRTPHNEQF
d_call: .; clone_size: .; j_call: TRBJ1-1; v_call: TRBV4-1; cdr3_aa: ASSRGAGPMNTEAF
d_call: TRBD2; clone_size: .; j_call: TRBJ2-3; v_call: TRBV29-1; cdr3_aa: SVVTSGSTDTQY
d_call: .; clone_size: .; j_call: TRBJ2-7; v_call: TRBV30; cdr3_aa: AWISDRSSYEQY
d_call: .; clone_size: few; j_call: TRBJ1-3; v_call: TRBV18; cdr3_aa: ASGELSGNTIY
d_call: TRBD1; clone_size: few; j_call: TRBJ1-6; v_call: TRBV3-1; cdr3_aa: ASSRDRVSPLH
d_call: .; clone_size: medium-sized; j_call: TRBJ2-1; v_call: TRBV11-2; cdr3_aa: ASSLGTSSYNEQF
d_call: .; clone_size: many; j_call: TRBJ2-5; v_call: TRBV11-2; cdr3_aa: ASSSGSTWETQY
d_call: .; clone_size: many; j_call: TRBJ1-6; v_call: TRBV27; cdr3_aa: ASSSIHGTFWGSPLH
d_call: .; clone_size: many; j_call: TRBJ2-2; v_call: TRBV3-1; cdr3_aa: ASSALDGPKDTGELF
d_call: TRBD2; clone_size: many; j_call: TRBJ2-7; v_call: TRBV28; cdr3_aa: ASSLPRLAGAEQY
d_call: .; clone_size: .; j_call: TRBJ2-4; v_call: TRBV5-6; cdr3_aa: ASSLGGTAQAKNIQY
d_call: TRBD1; clone_size: many; j_call: TRBJ1-1; v_call: TRBV30; cdr3_aa: AWGWGQGRTEAF
d_call: .; clone_size: few; j_call: TRBJ1-2; v_call: TRBV3-1; cdr3_aa: ASSQEQGIDGYT
d_call: TRBD2; clone_size: many; j_call: TRBJ2-5; v_call: TRBV5-4; cdr3_aa: ASSHGLAGTQETQY
d_call: TRBD2; clone_size: .; j_call: TRBJ2-1; v_call: TRBV20-1; cdr3_aa: SARLLPGLAGNNEQF
d_call: .; clone_size: .; j_call: TRBJ1-6; v_call: TRBV5-8; cdr3_aa: ASSAGTDAGSPLH
d_call: TRBD1; clone_size: many; j_call: TRBJ1-2; v_call: TRBV6-2/TRBV6-3; cdr3_aa: ASSLTQGRLTYGYT
d_call: .; clone_size: many; j_call: TRBJ1-1; v_call: TRBV30; cdr3_aa: AWSVSWNTEAF
d_call: TRBD1; clone_size: many; j_call: TRBJ2-3; v_call: TRBV5-1; cdr3_aa: ASSSGQGSVLDTQY
d_call: TRBD1; clone_size: .; j_call: TRBJ1-5; v_call: TRBV5-8; cdr3_aa: ASSTGQGRFNQPQH
d_call: .; clone_size: .; j_call: TRBJ2-1; v_call: TRBV10-3; cdr3_aa: AISDREEGNEQF
d_call: .; clone_size: .; j_call: TRBJ2-5; v_call: TRBV7-2; cdr3_aa: ASSLVGGDTQETQY
d_call: TRBD2; clone_size: .; j_call: TRBJ2-5; v_call: TRBV4-1; cdr3_aa: ASSPQAGVPQTQY
d_call: TRBD1; clone_size: many; j_call: TRBJ2-3; v_call: TRBV30; cdr3_aa: AWGVQGTDTQY
d_call: .; clone_size: few; j_call: TRBJ2-7; v_call: TRBV29-1; cdr3_aa: SVWTSKTYEQY
d_call: .; clone_size: .; j_call: TRBJ2-1; v_call: TRBV10-3; cdr3_aa: AISPTYNEQF
d_call: .; clone_size: many; j_call: TRBJ2-3; v_call: TRBV18; cdr3_aa: ASSPLEGSTDTQY
d_call: .; clone_size: few; j_call: TRBJ1-1; v_call: TRBV29-1; cdr3_aa: SVHLRGLTNTEAF
d_call: TRBD1; clone_size: many; j_call: TRBJ2-4; v_call: TRBV11-2; cdr3_aa: ASSLGTGVNIQY
d_call: TRBD2; clone_size: many; j_call: TRBJ2-5; v_call: TRBV7-9; cdr3_aa: ASRPGGAGETQY
d_call: .; clone_size: .; j_call: TRBJ2-2; v_call: TRBV28; cdr3_aa: ASKGAGELF
d_call: TRBD2; clone_size: .; j_call: TRBJ2-1; v_call: TRBV5-1; cdr3_aa: ASSYGGGYNEQF
d_call: TRBD1; clone_size: many; j_call: TRBJ2-7; v_call: TRBV7-9; cdr3_aa: ASSGDRSSYEQY
d_call: TRBD1; clone_size: once; j_call: TRBJ1-1; v_call: TRBV29-1; cdr3_aa: SASTGGASEAF
d_call: .; clone_size: many; j_call: TRBJ2-1; v_call: TRBV5-1; cdr3_aa: ASSLDGYDEQF
d_call: .; clone_size: few; j_call: TRBJ2-5; v_call: TRBV5-1; cdr3_aa: ASSLAATLGETQY
d_call: .; clone_size: .; j_call: TRBJ2-4; v_call: TRBV6-1; cdr3_aa: ASSEVWGGLAKNIQY
d_call: TRBD1; clone_size: .; j_call: TRBJ2-1; v_call: TRBV10-2; cdr3_aa: ASSGGQRFYNEQF
d_call: .; clone_size: .; j_call: TRBJ1-1; v_call: TRBV20-1; cdr3_aa: SARGEGTLEAF
d_call: .; clone_size: few; j_call: TRBJ2-2; v_call: TRBV30; cdr3_aa: AWSVRGADGELF
d_call: TRBD1; clone_size: many; j_call: TRBJ2-5; v_call: TRBV20-1; cdr3_aa: SAETRDRVKTQY
d_call: TRBD1; clone_size: .; j_call: TRBJ2-3; v_call: TRBV29-1; cdr3_aa: SVEGHRGLGTDTQY
d_call: .; clone_size: .; j_call: TRBJ2-2; v_call: TRBV6-6; cdr3_aa: ASSYSSQGSIGELF
d_call: .; clone_size: many; j_call: TRBJ1-2; v_call: TRBV5-1; cdr3_aa: ASSYLTETNYGYT
d_call: TRBD1; clone_size: .; j_call: TRBJ1-2; v_call: TRBV28; cdr3_aa: ASREGGTGTGGYT
d_call: .; clone_size: many; j_call: TRBJ2-7; v_call: TRBV11-2; cdr3_aa: ASSLGYFSGWEWEQY
d_call: TRBD1; clone_size: many; j_call: TRBJ1-2; v_call: TRBV3-1; cdr3_aa: ASSPQLGQGGYT
d_call: .; clone_size: .; j_call: TRBJ1-1; v_call: TRBV18; cdr3_aa: ASLALTADTEAF
d_call: .; clone_size: few; j_call: TRBJ1-4; v_call: TRBV10-3; cdr3_aa: AISGMAMGKLF
d_call: .; clone_size: .; j_call: TRBJ1-2; v_call: TRBV25-1; cdr3_aa: ASSAFDRPSNYGYT
d_call: .; clone_size: .; j_call: TRBJ1-1; v_call: TRBV13; cdr3_aa: ASSAETGNTEAF
d_call: .; clone_size: many; j_call: TRBJ2-5; v_call: TRBV11-1; cdr3_aa: ASSLTADSYQETQY